A single sample gave rise to the 32 T cell receptor beta chains below, sequenced in a study of shared clonotypes between healthy human individuals. Naivety among CD8 cells was defined by CD45RO negativity and positive CCR7 selection, thereby excluding terminally differentiated effector memory CD45RA+ cells. Clones were read by immunoSEQ multiplex PCR, and TCRdb kept only the in-frame ones, dropping some. The sample lists about 700,000 clones; just over 90% were seen once. The sequenced sample was naive CD8+ T cells sorted from blood. The receptors originated from a man aged 30 to 39 in good health.

Concerning this clone itself: Other DNA sequences in the same sample also yield this CDR3. The genes are TRBV28 and TRBJ2-5; D remains unclear. The germline gives CDR1 MDHEN, CDR2 SYDVKM. This CDR3 comprises 13 residues. V lost 5 bases, J lost 2 bases, and 9 bases lay in between. The CDR3 region has the DNA TGTGCCAGCAGTCCCCGGGTACAAGAGACCCAGTACTTC. Encoded protein: CASSPRVQETQYF.

This chain links TRBV5-1 with TRBJ2-1; D is perhaps TRBD1 or TRBD2 (5 bases each). CDR1 is SGHRS and CDR2 is YFSETQ in the germline V gene. The CDR3 runs to 15 residues. V was cut by 4 bases and J by 0 bases, with 11 bases left in between. CDR3 in amino acids: CASSPPGSSYNEQFF. In nucleotides, the CDR3 is TGCGCCAGCAGCCCCCCAGGGAGCTCCTACAATGAGCAGTTCTTC.

For this clone: Other DNA sequences of this sample code for an identical CDR3. The chain is built from TRBV9 and TRBJ2-7, with 9 bases lining up with TRBD1. CDR1 is SGDLS, CDR2 YYNGEE, per germline. Trimming at V came to 5 bases and at J to 3 bases, leaving 6 bases not matched to a gene. The CDR3 extends over 14 amino acids. CDR3 nucleotide sequence: TGTGCCAGCAGTGCCCGGGACAGGGTCTACGAGCAGTACTTC. Translated: CASSARDRVYEQYF.

The rearrangement uses TRBV5-4 and TRBJ2-5; 7 bases match TRBD2. The germline gives CDR1 SGHNT, CDR2 YYREEE (reference sequence). The CDR3 runs to 14 residues. V trimming: 5 bases; J trimming: 4 bases; junction bases outside the gene matches: 8. CDR3 residues: CASRMGGAGETQYF. The CDR3 nucleotides are TGTGCCAGCAGGATGGGAGGGGCAGGAGAGACCCAGTACTTC.

The V gene is TRBV5-8, the J gene TRBJ2-5, with D possibly being TRBD1 (5 bases). Germline values: CDR1 SGHTS, CDR2 YDEGEE. Trimming removed 0 bases from V and 0 bases from J, with 15 bases in between. The CDR3 runs 17 residues. The CDR3 nucleotides read TGTGCCAGCAGCTTGGACCGCCGTAAGGGGAACCAAGAGACCCAGTACTTC. This gives the protein CASSLDRRKGNQETQYF. The full variable domain, rest sourced from reference TRBV5-8 and TRBJ2-5, is EAGVTQSPTHLIKTRGQQATLRCSPISGHTSVYWYQQALGLGLQFLLWYDEGEERNRGNFPPRFSGRQFPNYSSELNVNALELEDSALYLCASSLDRRKGNQETQYFGPGTRLLVL.

The chain recombines TRBV27 with TRBJ1-1; maybe TRBD1 (5 bases). V was clipped by 3 bases and J by 10 bases, with 12 bases between them. CDR3 length: 12 residues. CDR1 and CDR2 from the germline V gene are MNHEY and SMNVEV (reference sequence). CDR3 nucleotides: TGTGCCAGCAGTTTGCAGGGCCAGGGAGCTTTCTTT. It specifies CASSLQGQGAFF.

The genes are TRBV5-4 and TRBJ1-2, with D unresolved. The CDR3 loop spans 14 amino acids. CDR1 is SGHNT, CDR2 YYREEE, per germline (reference sequence). V lost 0 bases and J lost 3, with 9 bases in between. CDR3 DNA: TGTGCCAGCAGCTTGGGGACCCTAGACTATGGCTACACCTTC. Translation gives CASSLGTLDYGYTF.

V gene TRBV12-5 combines with J gene TRBJ1-1, with D uncertain. Germline V gene lookup returns CDR1 LGHNT and CDR2 FRNRAP. The CDR3 totals 14 residues. The V end lost 4 bases, the J end lost 0 bases, and 9 bases lay between the germline ends. The CDR3: CASGSSLMNTEAFF. CDR3 in DNA: TGTGCTAGTGGTTCTTCCCTGATGAACACTGAAGCTTTCTTT.

The chain has TRBV6-6 and TRBJ2-7, with TRBD2 matching 14 bases. The CDR3 covers 14 residues. CDR1 and CDR2 from the germline V gene are MNHNY and SVGAGI (reference sequence). V lost 6 bases, J lost 3 bases, and 1 base stayed unmatched. The CDR3 is CASSGTSGSYEQYF. In DNA, the CDR3 is TGTGCCAGCAGCGGGACTAGCGGGAGCTACGAGCAGTACTTC.

The count of this clone is one. V is TRBV4-3 and J is TRBJ2-2; 10 nucleotides line up with TRBD1. Losses at the gene ends were 0 bases for V and 7 bases for J; bases not matched to a gene: 8. The CDR3 is 17 residues long. The germline V gene has CDR1 LGHNA and CDR2 YSLEER. CDR3 in DNA: TGCGCCAGCAGCCAAGATAATTGGGACAGGGGCATCGGGGAGCTGTTTTTT. This codes for CASSQDNWDRGIGELFF.

The V and J genes are TRBV5-1 and TRBJ2-3; TRBD1 matches at 7 bases. CDR3 length: 15 residues. Germline V gene lookup returns CDR1 SGHRS and CDR2 YFSETQ. With V trimmed by 0 bases and J by 4 bases, 5 bases remained unmatched. CDR3 coding DNA: TGCGCCAGCAGCTTGGGGGACAGAGGGGCAGATACGCAGTATTTT. It translates to CASSLGDRGADTQYF.

The V gene is TRBV19, the J gene TRBJ2-3; 7 positions match TRBD2. Germline trimming cut 3 bases from V and 0 bases from J; bases unmatched to any gene: 3. The CDR3 sequence is 15 residues long. CDR1 and CDR2 from the germline V gene are LNHDA and SQIVND (reference sequence). CDR3: CASSMTSLSTDTQYF. CDR3 in DNA: TGTGCCAGTAGTATGACTAGCTTGAGCACAGATACGCAGTATTTT.

V usage is TRBV28 and J usage is TRBJ2-3; TRBD2 might be the D (6 bases). The V end was cut by 5 bases, the J end by 0 bases, with 12 bases between. The CDR3 runs to 15 residues. The germline V gene encodes CDR1 MDHEN and CDR2 SYDVKM. The CDR3 DNA follows: TGTGCCAGCAGTCCCGGGACTGCTAGCACAGATACGCAGTATTTT. The encoded protein is CASSPGTASTDTQYF.

CDR3 DNA: TGTGCCAGCAGCTTGGAGGGTCAGCCCCAGCATTTT. Translating gives CASSLEGQPQHF. The J gene is TRBJ1-5, the V gene TRBV5-5; D is unresolved. V lost 0 bases to trimming and J lost 6 bases, with 4 bases between them. CDR3 length: 12 residues. The germline V gene encodes CDR1 SGHKS and CDR2 YYEKEE (reference sequence).

V is TRBV18 and J is TRBJ2-1, with D possibly being TRBD1 (6 bases). This CDR3 has 16 amino acids. Germline lookup yields CDR1 KGHSH and CDR2 LQKENI. The V gene lost 3 bases and the J gene lost 8 bases, with 20 bases spanning the gap. The CDR3 is CASSPTGRQVADEQFF. CDR3 coding DNA: TGTGCCAGCTCACCGACCGGAAGACAGGTTGCGGATGAGCAGTTCTTC.

CDR3 nucleotides: TGTGCCAGCAGCGGGGGACAGTGGAATGAGCAGTTCTTC. As protein: CASSGGQWNEQFF. The chain joins TRBV9 to TRBJ2-1; 7 bases match TRBD1. The CDR3 covers 13 residues. V lost 3 bases, J lost 7 bases, and 4 bases stayed unmatched. Per the germline V gene, CDR1 is SGDLS and CDR2 is YYNGEE. The full variable domain, its missing parts supplied by reference TRBV9 and TRBJ2-1, is DSGVTQTPKHLITATGQRVTLRCSPRSGDLSVYWYQQSLDQGLQFLIQYYNGEERAKGNILERFSAQQFPDLHSELNLSSLELGDSALYFCASSGGQWNEQFFGPGTRLTVL.

The chain combines TRBV7-9 with TRBJ2-6; D not certain. This CDR3 comprises 18 residues. The germline V gene has CDR1 SEHNR and CDR2 FQNEAQ (reference sequence). V was clipped by 4 bases and J by 2 bases, with 18 bases between them. CDR3 nucleotide sequence: TGTGCCAGCAGCTCCGCCACGTCTCACAAGGCTGGGGCCAACGTCCTGACTTTC. Amino acids: CASSSATSHKAGANVLTF.

The chain employs TRBV11-2 and TRBJ2-5; D possibly uses TRBD1 or TRBD2 (6 bases each). The CDR3 loop spans 18 amino acids. CDR1 SGHAT and CDR2 FQNNGV come from the germline V gene. V lost 7 bases, J lost 4 bases, and 28 bases lay in between. The CDR3 loop is CASNLEPPGAGFGETQYF. CDR3 DNA: TGTGCCAGCAACCTAGAACCCCCGGGGGCAGGTTTCGGAGAGACCCAGTACTTC.

The J gene is TRBJ2-1, the V gene TRBV28; D may be TRBD2 (5 bases). The CDR3 has 14 residues. From germline, CDR1 is MDHEN and CDR2 SYDVKM. V was trimmed by 6 bases and J by 4 bases, leaving 13 bases between them. The CDR3 spells CASRFTGNYNEQFF. CDR3 nucleotide sequence: TGTGCCAGCAGATTTACCGGGAATTACAATGAGCAGTTCTTC.

The CDR3 bases are TGTGCCAGCAGCTTAGCCACGAGCGGGAGGCTGTACGAGCAGTACTTC. It codes for CASSLATSGRLYEQYF. The genes are TRBV7-2 and TRBJ2-7, with TRBD2 identical over 9 bases. The CDR3 spans 16 residues. V lost 0 bases to trimming and J lost 4 bases; unmatched junction nucleotides: 7. In germline, CDR1 is SGHTA, CDR2 FQGNSA.

V and J are TRBV11-2 and TRBJ2-5; TRBD2 matches 10 bases. This CDR3 comprises 16 residues. CDR1 SGHAT and CDR2 FQNNGV come from the germline V gene. Germline trimming cut 4 bases from V and 5 bases from J; bases unmatched to any gene: 10. The CDR3 nucleotides read TGTGCCAGCAGCTCACCTTGGTCTAGCGGGAGTGAGACCCAGTACTTC. It is translated as CASSSPWSSGSETQYF. The whole variable domain, filled in from reference TRBV11-2 and TRBJ2-5, reads EAGVAQSPRYKIIEKRQSVAFWCNPISGHATLYWYQQILGQGPKLLIQFQNNGVVDDSQLPKDRFSAERLKGVDSTLKIQPAKLEDSAVYLCASSSPWSSGSETQYFGPGTRLLVL.

This chain connects TRBV29-1 to TRBJ2-1; 7 bases match TRBD2. The CDR3 has 14 residues. V gave up 5 bases and J gave up 10 bases; unmatched junction bases: 14. Germline CDR1 reads SQVTM; CDR2 reads ANQGSEA. CDR3 DNA sequence: TGCAGCGTTCTCCCCCTGCGGGGAGGGATAGAGCAGTTCTTC. This codes for CSVLPLRGGIEQFF.

V is TRBV5-6 and J is TRBJ1-2; a possible D gene is TRBD1 (5 bases). CDR3 length: 13 amino acids. Germline V gene data show CDR1 as SGHDT and CDR2 as YYEEEE. V lost 2 bases, J lost 6 bases, and 11 bases lay in between. The CDR3 region has the DNA TGTGCCAGCAGCTTTTGGGGGTTGGATGGCTACACCTTC. This gives the protein CASSFWGLDGYTF.

This chain links TRBV4-3 with TRBJ2-5; D ambiguous. Germline V gives CDR1 LGHNA, CDR2 YSLEER. Trimming took off 1 base at V and 1 base at J, with 4 bases between the two ends. The CDR3 covers 13 residues. In nucleotides, the CDR3 is TGCGCCAGCAGCCAAGTCCTCCAAGAGACCCAGTACTTC. Translated: CASSQVLQETQYF.

V and J are TRBV16 and TRBJ2-7; no reliable D call. This CDR3 has 13 residues. Germline V gives CDR1 KGHSY, CDR2 FQNENV. Trimming removed 4 bases at V and 1 base at J, with 8 bases between. As DNA, the CDR3 is TGTGCCAGCAGCCGACGAGTATCCTACGAGCAGTACTTC. Encoded protein: CASSRRVSYEQYF.

This sequence joins TRBV6-5 and TRBJ1-1; maybe TRBD1 (5 bases). The CDR3 sequence is 13 residues long. Germline V gene data show CDR1 as MNHEY and CDR2 as SVGAGI. The V end lost 2 bases, the J end lost 6 bases, and 10 bases lay between the germline ends. The CDR3 loop reads CASSYGSGSEAFF. Here the CDR3 DNA reads TGTGCCAGCAGTTACGGGTCAGGGTCTGAAGCTTTCTTT.

V and J are TRBV6-5 and TRBJ1-2; possible D gene TRBD1, 6 bases. The V end was cut by 8 bases, the J end by 7 bases, with 11 bases between. Per germline, CDR1 MNHEY and CDR2 SVGAGI. The CDR3 sequence is 11 residues long. DNA for the CDR3: TGTGCCAGCTCAGGGGTCGGTGGCTACACCTTC. Amino acid sequence: CASSGVGGYTF.

The chain couples TRBV11-2 to TRBJ2-2, with a weak D call TRBD2 (5 bases). The length of the CDR3 is 16 residues. Germline CDR1 and CDR2: SGHAT and FQNNGV. V lost 3 bases and J lost 3, with 14 bases in between. The CDR3 DNA is TGTGCCAGCAGCTTCGCTTTTGGGGAGTACACCGGGGAGCTGTTTTTT. It is translated as CASSFAFGEYTGELFF.

The chain couples TRBV5-1 to TRBJ2-7; unclear D gene. With 0 bases removed from V and 2 bases from J, the gap between germline ends came to 6 bases. This CDR3 spans 13 amino acids. CDR1 and CDR2 from the germline V gene are SGHRS and YFSETQ. The chain's CDR3 is CASSLGIAYEQYF. In DNA form, the CDR3 reads TGCGCCAGCAGCTTGGGAATAGCCTACGAGCAGTACTTC.

The chain couples TRBV6-1 to TRBJ1-1, with D unclear. The germline CDR1 and CDR2 sequences are MNHNS and SASEGT. Trimming pared 4 bases from V and 5 bases from J, leaving 5 bases between. CDR3 size: 11 residues. The CDR3 here is CASSVTTEAFF. CDR3 coding DNA: TGTGCCAGCAGTGTGACAACTGAAGCTTTCTTT.

The chain couples TRBV5-4 to TRBJ2-3; D possibly corresponds to TRBD1 (6 bases). This CDR3 spans 15 amino acids. The V end lost 2 bases, the J end lost 0 bases, and 10 bases lay between the germline ends. Germline V CDR1 and CDR2: SGHNT, YYREEE (reference sequence). CDR3: CASSFEGESTDTQYF. CDR3 in DNA: TGTGCCAGCAGCTTCGAGGGGGAAAGCACAGATACGCAGTATTTT.

This clone was recorded once. CDR3 nucleotide sequence: TGTGCCAGCAGCTTAAGGGGTGTTGGCACCGGGGAGCTGTTTTTT. Translation: CASSLRGVGTGELFF. The chain carries TRBV7-9 and TRBJ2-2; a weak D match, TRBD1 (5 bases). The germline V gene encodes CDR1 SEHNR and CDR2 FQNEAQ (reference sequence). Trimming took off 2 bases at V and 4 bases at J, with 11 bases between the two ends. This CDR3 contains 15 residues. Full variable domain (rest looked up from reference TRBV7-9 and TRBJ2-2): DTGVSQNPRHKITKRGQNVTFRCDPISEHNRLYWYRQTLGQGPEFLTYFQNEAQLEKSRLLSDRFSAERPKGSFSTLEIQRTEQGDSAMYLCASSLRGVGTGELFFGEGSRLTVL.